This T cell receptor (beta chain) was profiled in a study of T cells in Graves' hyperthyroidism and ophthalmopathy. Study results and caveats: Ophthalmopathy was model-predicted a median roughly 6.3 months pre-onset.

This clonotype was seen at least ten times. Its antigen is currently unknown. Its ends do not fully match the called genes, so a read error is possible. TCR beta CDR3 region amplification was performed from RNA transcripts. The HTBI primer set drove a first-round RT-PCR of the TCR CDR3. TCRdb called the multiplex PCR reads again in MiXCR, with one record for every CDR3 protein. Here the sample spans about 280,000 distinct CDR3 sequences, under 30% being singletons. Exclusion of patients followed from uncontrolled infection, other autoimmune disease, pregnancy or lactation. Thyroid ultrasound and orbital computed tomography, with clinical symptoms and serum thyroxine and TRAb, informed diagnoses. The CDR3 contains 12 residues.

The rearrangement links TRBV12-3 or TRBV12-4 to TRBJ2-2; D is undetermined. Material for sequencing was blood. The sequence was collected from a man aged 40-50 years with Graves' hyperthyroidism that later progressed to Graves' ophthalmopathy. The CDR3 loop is CASSLGVGELFF. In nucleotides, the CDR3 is TGTGCCAGCAGCTTAGGAGTGGGGGAGCTGTTTTTT.